This T cell receptor beta chain is from a study of T-cell reconstitution after alpha-beta-depleted transplantation in children. For this clonotype: What it binds is unknown.

TCRbeta library preparation incorporated unique molecular identifiers. Each CDR3 protein is one row after TCRdb ran MiXCR on the PCR reads. The data show 800,000 to 1,000,000 distinct CDR3 sequences, roughly 29% seen once. This CDR3 region has 10 residues. Trimming removed 3 bases at V and 7 bases at J, with 0 bases between. The V gene's germline CDR1 is SEHNR and CDR2 FQNEAQ (reference sequence). The study, taken as a whole, reports: Newly produced T cells mostly accounted for T-cell counts and diversity one year post-transplant. The study traced high day-60 TCRbeta diversity in some patients to surviving recipient T cells and thymic progenitors.

This TCR was recovered from a boy younger than two who had a stem cell transplant for SCID, so the T cells may come from the graft donor. The chain recombines TRBV7-9 with TRBJ2-2; no definite D call. The input for sequencing was PBMCs, mostly from graft donor cells, taken 360 days after TCRalphabeta/CD19-depleted stem cell transplant. The CDR3 region has the DNA TGTGCCAGCAGCTTCGGGGAGCTGTTTTTT. Translating gives CASSFGELFF.